There are a few counts of the clone carrying this T cell receptor beta chain. These data are taken from a study of blood T cell repertoires in COVID-19. CDR1 is LNHNV, CDR2 YYDKDF, per germline (reference sequence). The CDR3 is 14 residues long. V was cut by 3 bases and J by 5 bases, with 13 bases left in between. Which cohort a participant joined came from the clinical history participants gave. Assay used: immunoSEQ multiplex PCR; TCRdb lists only in-frame clones, some missing. The sample lists under 250,000 clones, roughly 85% occurring once. The sequenced material came from PBMCs or T cells enriched from blood (not recorded which). This sequence joins TRBV15 and TRBJ2-5, with D possibly being TRBD2 (6 bases). This clonotype originated in a woman between 45 and 65 years old with acute COVID-19. This chain's CDR3 is CATSRGGTVETQYF. In DNA form, the CDR3 reads TGTGCCACCAGCAGGGGGGGTACGGTGGAGACCCAGTACTTC.